This TCR beta chain emerged from a study of naive and memory T cell subsets. Study-level results: The RNA method is potentially sensitive to activation and differentiation changes.

An oligonucleotide containing a UMI was ligated to the 3' end of TCR cDNA. Unsorted total RNA, roughly 1 to 1,100 ng, was DNase treated before reverse transcription. The SP2 primer and nested alpha and beta constant region primers amplified ligated cDNA in four rounds. One entry per CDR3 protein results from TCRdb running MiXCR on the 5' RACE reads. Of approximately 49,000 distinct CDR3 sequences listed, about 4.5% were seen once; the top ten hold about 0.8%. The germline V and J ends were trimmed by 3 bases and 1 base, with 5 bases remaining between them. Germline V gene lookup returns CDR1 SQVTM and CDR2 ANQGSEA. This CDR3 is 12 amino acids long. This clonotype appeared many times. Antigen: not known.

The rearrangement uses TRBV29-1 and TRBJ2-3; the D is unclear. This TCR derives from a female donor in good health. CDR3 sequence: CSVEGGTDTQYF. The CDR3 DNA sequence: TGCAGCGTTGAGGGTGGCACAGATACGCAGTATTTT.